The present entry profiles one T cell receptor beta chain with its context. This entry is derived from a study of blood T cells in healthy people across ages. V was clipped by 3 bases and J by 2 bases, with 12 bases between them. There are 15 residues in the CDR3. PCR was performed a second time for about 7 to 11 cycles using a sample-barcoded 5' primer and a J-beta primer mix. TCRdb passed the 5' RACE reads through MiXCR, listing each CDR3 protein once. The table has about 1.4 million distinct CDR3 sequences, 59% seen once. This TCR derives from a man aged 18 to 35 in good health. Sequencing was done on a sample of blood. V usage is TRBV12-3 or TRBV12-4 and J usage is TRBJ2-3; tentatively, D is TRBD1 (6 bases). The CDR3, as DNA: TGTGCCAGCAGTTTCGGGACAAGCGACACAGATACGCAGTATTTT. Protein sequence: CASSFGTSDTDTQYF.